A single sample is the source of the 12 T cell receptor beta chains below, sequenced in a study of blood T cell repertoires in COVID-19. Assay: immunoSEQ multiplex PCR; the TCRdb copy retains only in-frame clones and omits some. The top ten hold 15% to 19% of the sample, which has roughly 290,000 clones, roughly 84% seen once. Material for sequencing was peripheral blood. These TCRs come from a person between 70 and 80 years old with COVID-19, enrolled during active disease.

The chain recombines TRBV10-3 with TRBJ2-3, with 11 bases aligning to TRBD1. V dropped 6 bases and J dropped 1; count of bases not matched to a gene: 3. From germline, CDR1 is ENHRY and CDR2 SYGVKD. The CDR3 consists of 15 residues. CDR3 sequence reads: CAISGQGAGTDTQYF. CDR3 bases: TGTGCCATCAGCGGACAGGGGGCTGGCACAGATACGCAGTATTTT.

DNA of the CDR3: TGCGCCAGCAGCCAAGATCGGGATTCACCCCTCCACTTT. Its protein is CASSQDRDSPLHF. The J gene is TRBJ1-6, the V gene TRBV4-3; D call uncertain. The CDR3 loop spans 13 amino acids. Between the trimmed V and J ends, which lost 0 bases and 8 bases, there was a span of 5 bases. Looked up from germline, CDR1 is LGHNA and CDR2 is YSLEER.

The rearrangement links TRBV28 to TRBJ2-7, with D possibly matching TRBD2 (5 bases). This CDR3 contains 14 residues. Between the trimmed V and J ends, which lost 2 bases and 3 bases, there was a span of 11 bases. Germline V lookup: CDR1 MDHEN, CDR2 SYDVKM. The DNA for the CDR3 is TGTGCCAGCAGTTTACCTAGCCGGTTCTACGAGCAGTACTTC. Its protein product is CASSLPSRFYEQYF.

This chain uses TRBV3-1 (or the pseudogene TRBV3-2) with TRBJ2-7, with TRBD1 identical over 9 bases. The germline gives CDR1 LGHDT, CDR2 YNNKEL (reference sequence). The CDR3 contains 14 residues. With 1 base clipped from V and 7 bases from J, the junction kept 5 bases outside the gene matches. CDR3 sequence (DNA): TGTGCCAGCAGCCAAGGGACAGGGGCGGGGGAGCAGTACTTC. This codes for CASSQGTGAGEQYF.

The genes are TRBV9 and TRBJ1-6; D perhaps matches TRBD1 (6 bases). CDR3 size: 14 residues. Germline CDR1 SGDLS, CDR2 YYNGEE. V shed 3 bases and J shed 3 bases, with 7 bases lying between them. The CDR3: CASSDRDYNSPLHF. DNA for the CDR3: TGTGCCAGCAGCGACAGGGACTATAATTCACCCCTCCACTTT.

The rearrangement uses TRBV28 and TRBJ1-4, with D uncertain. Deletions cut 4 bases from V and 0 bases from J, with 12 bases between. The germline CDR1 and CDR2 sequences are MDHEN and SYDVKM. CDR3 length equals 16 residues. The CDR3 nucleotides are TGTGCCAGCAGTTCTACTCAAGTGGCAACTAATGAAAAACTGTTTTTT. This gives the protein CASSSTQVATNEKLFF.

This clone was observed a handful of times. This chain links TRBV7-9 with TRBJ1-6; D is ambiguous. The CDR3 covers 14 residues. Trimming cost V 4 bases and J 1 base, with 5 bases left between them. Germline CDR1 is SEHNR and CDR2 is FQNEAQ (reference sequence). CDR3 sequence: CASSSGSYNSPLHF. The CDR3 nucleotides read TGTGCCAGCAGCTCGGGTTCCTATAATTCACCCCTCCACTTT.

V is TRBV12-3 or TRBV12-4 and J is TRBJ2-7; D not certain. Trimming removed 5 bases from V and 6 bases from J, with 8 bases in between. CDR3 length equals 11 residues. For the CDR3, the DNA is TGTGCCAGCAGTCCTGCAGTCGAGCAGTACTTC. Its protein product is CASSPAVEQYF.

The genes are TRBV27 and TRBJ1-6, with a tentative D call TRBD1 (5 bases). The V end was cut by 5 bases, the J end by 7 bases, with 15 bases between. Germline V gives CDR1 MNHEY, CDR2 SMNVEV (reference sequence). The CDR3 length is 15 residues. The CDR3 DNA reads TGTGCCAGCAGTCGTATGGGGGGAGGGAATTCACCCCTCCACTTT. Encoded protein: CASSRMGGGNSPLHF.

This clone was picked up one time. CDR3: CASRFVIGANVLTF. In nucleotides, the CDR3 is TGTGCCAGCAGGTTCGTTATCGGGGCCAACGTCCTGACTTTC. The gene calls are TRBV28 and TRBJ2-6; D remains ambiguous. Germline V CDR1 and CDR2: MDHEN, SYDVKM. The ends were cut back, 6 bases at V and 4 bases at J, with 10 bases in the middle. This CDR3 comprises 14 residues. Full variable domain (rest looked up from reference TRBV28 and TRBJ2-6): DVKVTQSSRYLVKRTGEKVFLECVQDMDHENMFWYRQDPGLGLRLIYFSYDVKMKEKGDIPEGYSVSREKKERFSLILESASTNQTSMYLCASRFVIGANVLTFGAGSRLTVL.

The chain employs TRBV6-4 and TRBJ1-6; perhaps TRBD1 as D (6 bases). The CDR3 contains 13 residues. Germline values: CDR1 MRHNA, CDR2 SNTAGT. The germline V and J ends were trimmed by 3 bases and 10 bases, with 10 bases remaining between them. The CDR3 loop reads CASSERQGSPLHF. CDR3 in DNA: TGTGCCAGCAGTGAAAGGCAGGGGTCACCCCTCCACTTT.

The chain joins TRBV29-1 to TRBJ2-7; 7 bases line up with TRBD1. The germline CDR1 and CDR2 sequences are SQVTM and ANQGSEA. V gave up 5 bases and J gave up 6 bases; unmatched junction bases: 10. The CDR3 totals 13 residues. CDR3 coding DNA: TGCAGCGTTTCCGGGACAGCAGCCCCCGAGCAGTACTTC. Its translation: CSVSGTAAPEQYF.